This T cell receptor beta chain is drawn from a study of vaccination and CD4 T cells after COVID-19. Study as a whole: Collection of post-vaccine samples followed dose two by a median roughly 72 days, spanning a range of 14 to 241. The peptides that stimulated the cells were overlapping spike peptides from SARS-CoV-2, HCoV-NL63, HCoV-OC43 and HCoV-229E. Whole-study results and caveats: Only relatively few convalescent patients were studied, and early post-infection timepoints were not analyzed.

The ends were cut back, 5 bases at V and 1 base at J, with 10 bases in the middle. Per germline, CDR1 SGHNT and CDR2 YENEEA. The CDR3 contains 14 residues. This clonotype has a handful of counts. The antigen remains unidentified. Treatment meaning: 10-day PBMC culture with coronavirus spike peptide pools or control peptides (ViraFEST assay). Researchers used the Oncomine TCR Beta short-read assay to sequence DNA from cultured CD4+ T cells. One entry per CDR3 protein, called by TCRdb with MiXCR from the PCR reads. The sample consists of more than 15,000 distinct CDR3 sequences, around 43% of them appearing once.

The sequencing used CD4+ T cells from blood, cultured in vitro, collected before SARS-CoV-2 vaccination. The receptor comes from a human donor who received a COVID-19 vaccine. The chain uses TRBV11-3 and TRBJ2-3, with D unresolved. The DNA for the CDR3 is TGTGCCAGCAGCAAGGACCCGGGCACAGATACGCAGTATTTT. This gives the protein CASSKDPGTDTQYF.